These 23 T cell receptor delta chains originate from one sample sequenced in a study of gamma-delta chains in newborns, infants, children. TCRdb re-called the reads via CATT. The table shows 2,500 to 3,500 delta-chain clones, with around 3.9% occurring only once. Sample: blood. All receptors derive from a child who was a newborn, infant or young child, either healthy, febrile or measles-vaccinated (not recorded which).

This clone is labeled large. The rearrangement links TRDV2 to TRDJ3; either TRDD2 or TRDD3 may supply D (5 bases each). The CDR3 sequence is 19 residues long. CDR1 GEAIGNYY and CDR2 EKD come from the germline V gene. The ends were cut back, 0 bases at V and 0 bases at J, with 14 bases in the middle. The CDR3 loop is CACDTGGFLSSWDTRQMFF. In nucleotides, the CDR3 is TGTGCCTGTGACACCGGGGGTTTCCTCAGCTCCTGGGACACCCGACAGATGTTTTTC.

With respect to this clone: TCRdb has a much larger clone's protein, which differs at residue 6 from the translation of this DNA, likely because of a read error; what is shown is the protein translated from the DNA. The J gene is TRDJ3, the V gene TRDV2, with a weak D call TRDD3 (6 bases). This CDR3 has 17 amino acids. Germline V gene lookup returns CDR1 GEAIGNYY and CDR2 EKD. V dropped 3 bases and J dropped 5 bases, with 16 bases sitting between them. CDR3 residues: CACDPTGDQGDTRQMFF. The CDR3 nucleotides are TGTGCCTGTGACCCGACGGGGGACCAGGGGGACACCCGACAGATGTTTTTC.

This clone is labeled medium-sized (0.01 to 0.1%). Other DNA sequences in this sample translate to the same CDR3. The V gene is TRDV2, the J gene TRDJ3; 7 bases map to TRDD3. After removal of 5 bases from V and 0 bases from J, the junction contained 6 bases not matched to a gene. Looked up from germline, CDR1 is GEAIGNYY and CDR2 is EKD. The CDR3 extends over 17 amino acids. CDR3 amino acids: CACVPVGDSWDTRQMFF. CDR3 sequence (DNA): TGTGCCTGTGTTCCAGTGGGGGACTCCTGGGACACCCGACAGATGTTTTTC.

This clone has more than one count but fewer than ten. With a far larger clone one base away, a read error is the likely cause. Additional DNA sequences in this sample encode the identical CDR3. J is TRDJ3 and V is TRDV2, with 11 bases fitting TRDD3. CDR1 is GEAIGNYY, CDR2 EKD, per germline. The CDR3 contains 19 residues. The CDR3 coding sequence is TGTGCCTGTGACACCGTACTGGGGGATAGCTCCTGGGACACCCGGCAGATGTTTTTC. Its translation: CACDTVLGDSSWDTRQMFF.

This clone was seen a handful of times. This may arise from a read error, as a much more abundant clone is one base away. Other DNA variants within this sample encode the same CDR3. The V gene is TRDV2, the J gene TRDJ3; 8 nucleotides line up with TRDD3. Germline CDR1 is GEAIGNYY and CDR2 is EKD. This CDR3 contains 20 residues. CDR3 protein: CACDILGVLQSSWDTRQMFF. CDR3 sequence (DNA): TGCGCCTGTGACATACTGGGGGTTCTTCAGAGCTCCTGGGACACCCGACAGATGTTTTTC.

Of note for this clone: TCRdb records a much larger clone's protein for this DNA, with a difference at residue 10 that likely arises from a read error; the protein given is the translation of the DNA. The chain has TRDV2 and TRDJ3, with 8 bases identical to TRDD3. CDR1 is GEAIGNYY, CDR2 EKD, per germline. The CDR3 has 18 amino acids. V was pared by 0 bases and J by 3 bases, with 6 bases of the junction left unmatched. CDR3 loop: CACDTGWGSFWDTRQMFF. The CDR3 bases are TGTGCCTGTGACACCGGCTGGGGGAGCTTCTGGGACACCCGACAGATGTTTTTC.

In the case of this clone: The protein given by TCRdb reflects a much larger clone and differs at residue 15 from this DNA's translation, likely from a read error; the protein shown is the DNA's translation. The chain employs TRDV2 and TRDJ3; perhaps TRDD3 as D (5 bases). Germline V gene lookup returns CDR1 GEAIGNYY and CDR2 EKD. There are 17 residues in the CDR3. Here the CDR3 reads CACDGIRSSWDTRQTFF. For the CDR3, the DNA is TGTGCCTGTGACGGGATCAGGAGCTCCTGGGACACCCGACAGACGTTTTTC.

On this clone: TCRdb's protein for this DNA is that of a much larger clone and differs from the translation at residue 12, likely a read error; the protein shown is the DNA translation. The V call is TRDV2, the J call TRDJ3, with 11 bases aligning to TRDD3. In germline, CDR1 is GEAIGNYY, CDR2 EKD. The CDR3 covers 18 residues. The DNA for the CDR3 is TGTGCCTGTGACACAATGGGGGATACGTCCTGGAACACCCGACAGATGTTTTTC. This codes for CACDTMGDTSWNTRQMFF.

Judged by abundance, this clone is large. Within the sample, other DNA sequences also encode this same CDR3. The V call is TRDV2, the J call TRDJ2; TRDD3 matches at 12 bases. Germline lookup yields CDR1 GEAIGNYY and CDR2 EKD. Trimming cost V 5 bases and J 9 bases; bases outside gene matches: 3. This CDR3 is 13 amino acids long. The CDR3 bases are TGTGCCTGTGCTGGGGGATACGTATCACAACTCTTCTTT. Its protein is CACAGGYVSQLFF.

In this sample, this clone turned up a few times. This likely came from a read error, as a far larger clone is one base away. The sample has other DNA sequences that encode this CDR3 too. V usage is TRDV2 and J usage is TRDJ2, with 8 bases identical to TRDD3. CDR3 length: 16 amino acids. Germline assignment: CDR1 GEAIGNYY and CDR2 EKD. The CDR3 nucleotides read TGTGCCTGTGACACCGGTGGGGGATCTTTGACAGCACAGCTCTTCTTT. Protein product: CACDTGGGSLTAQLFF.

By sample fraction, this clone is medium-sized (0.01 to 0.1%). Within the sample, other DNA sequences also encode this same CDR3. The J gene is TRDJ1, the V gene TRDV2, with 8 bases aligning to TRDD3. The V gene end was trimmed by 3 bases and the J gene end by 2 bases; junction bases not matched to a gene: 4. The CDR3 has 14 amino acids. Germline-derived CDR1 and CDR2 are GEAIGNYY and EKD. The CDR3 bases are TGTGCCTGTGACCCTTTGGGGGATACCGATAAACTCATCTTT. It yields the protein CACDPLGDTDKLIF.

As to this clone: A much larger clonotype is one base distant, so this may be a read error. Distinct nucleotide sequences in the sample also encode this CDR3. This chain connects TRDV2 to TRDJ3; 10 bases align to TRDD3. CDR1 GEAIGNYY and CDR2 EKD come from the germline V gene. The CDR3 extends over 18 amino acids. The CDR3 sequence: CACDTGGYRTWDTRQMFF. In nucleotides, the CDR3 is TGTGCCTGTGACACTGGGGGATACAGGACCTGGGACACCCGGCAGATGTTTTTC.

A remark on this clone: The TCRdb protein, from a much larger clone, departs from this DNA's translation at residue 4, likely by read error; the protein shown derives from the DNA. This chain joins TRDV2 and TRDJ3; 11 bases agree with TRDD3. The CDR3 runs 17 residues. V lost 6 bases and J lost 2; bases outside the gene matches: 5. Looked up from germline, CDR1 is GEAIGNYY and CDR2 is EKD. CDR3 loop: CACNVLGDTWDTRQMFF. The CDR3 nucleotides are TGTGCCTGTAACGTACTGGGGGATACCTGGGACACCCGACAGATGTTTTTC.

This clone has more than one count but fewer than ten. The protein held in TCRdb is that of a much larger clone and does not match this DNA's translation at residue 8, likely because of a read error; the protein shown is translated from the DNA. CDR3 in amino acids: CACDDAACSSWDTRQMFF. DNA for the CDR3: TGTGCCTGTGACGACGCCGCTTGCTCCTCCTGGGACACCCGACAGATGTTTTTC. The rearrangement links TRDV2 to TRDJ3; D is unresolved. Trimming shortened V by 3 bases and J by 0 bases, and 14 bases separated the two germline ends. The CDR3 spans 18 residues. Per germline, CDR1 GEAIGNYY and CDR2 EKD.

This clone is medium-sized by share. The identical CDR3 is also encoded by other nucleotide sequences in the sample. The genes are TRDV2 and TRDJ3; 11 bases agree with TRDD3. V lost 1 base and J lost 1; bases outside the gene matches: 2. The CDR3 has 18 amino acids. Germline V gives CDR1 GEAIGNYY, CDR2 EKD. CDR3 DNA sequence: TGTGCCTGTGACACTGGGGGATACGCATCCTGGGACACCCGACAGATGTTTTTC. This codes for CACDTGGYASWDTRQMFF.

A word on this clone: A read error likely explains this, since a far larger clone differs by one base. There is no V gene call, and the J gene is TRDJ3; no DNA check was done on the table's D call, TRDD3. The CDR3 totals 20 residues. This CDR3 reads CACDILGDTPSSWDTRQMFF. CDR3 nucleotides: TGCGCCTGTGACATACTGGGGGATACGCCCAGCTCCTGGGACACCCGACAGATGTTTTTC.

Regarding this clone: This may come from a read error, since a much larger clone is one base off. This specimen includes other DNA sequences encoding the same CDR3. The chain combines TRDV2 with TRDJ3; 12 nucleotides line up with TRDD3. CDR1 and CDR2 (germline): GEAIGNYY, EKD. The CDR3 loop spans 21 amino acids. The CDR3 sequence is CACDIIKTGGYKSWDTRQMFF. CDR3 sequence (DNA): TGCGCCTGTGACATCATCAAAACTGGGGGATACAAGTCCTGGGACACCCGACAGATGTTTTTC.

This clone was seen a few times. A far larger clone is one nucleotide away, so this likely arose from a read error. The sample has other DNA sequences that encode this CDR3 too. The chain carries TRDV2 and TRDJ1; 8 nucleotides match TRDD3. CDR3 length equals 15 residues. V was pared by 4 bases and J by 0 bases, with 6 bases of the junction left unmatched. In germline, CDR1 is GEAIGNYY, CDR2 EKD. The CDR3 here is CACDRLLGDTDKLIF. CDR3 coding DNA: TGTGCCTGTGATCGTTTACTGGGGGACACCGATAAACTCATCTTT.

On this clone itself: This DNA's translation and the protein TCRdb lists, from a much larger clone, do not match at residue 4, likely due to a read error; the protein shown is translated from the DNA. The rearrangement uses TRDV2 and TRDJ3; D gene uncertain. This CDR3 has 18 amino acids. Germline lookup yields CDR1 GEAIGNYY and CDR2 EKD. The CDR3 here is CACGTGWASSWDTRQMFF. CDR3 coding DNA: TGTGCCTGTGGCACCGGATGGGCAAGCTCCTGGGACACCCGACAGATGTTTTTC.

On this clone itself: At residue 3, TCRdb's protein disagrees with the DNA translation; the protein shown here derives from the DNA. This chain uses TRDV2 with TRDJ3; 9 bases agree with TRDD3. CDR3 length: 18 residues. Germline values: CDR1 GEAIGNYY, CDR2 EKD. The CDR3 reads CASDTGGDTVWDTRQMFF. The CDR3 region has the DNA TGTGCCAGTGACACGGGGGGGGATACTGTGTGGGACACCCGACAGATGTTTTTC.

In regard to this clone: This probably arose from a read error, given a far larger clone one base away. At the DNA level, this CDR3 is encoded by other sequences in the same sample as well. The J gene is TRDJ3, the V gene TRDV2, with 9 nucleotides matching TRDD3. The CDR3 sequence is 17 residues long. Germline loops: CDR1 GEAIGNYY, CDR2 EKD. The CDR3 spells CACDYWGSSWDTRQMFF. The CDR3 region has the DNA TGTGCCTGTGACTACTGGGGGAGCTCCTGGGACACCCGACAGATGTTCTTC.

Turning to this clone: This may arise from a read error, as a much more abundant clone is one base away. This chain uses TRDV2 with TRDJ3; 8 nucleotides match TRDD3. The CDR3 length is 20 residues. Germline CDR1 and CDR2: GEAIGNYY and EKD. With V trimmed by 2 bases and J by 0 bases, 11 bases remained unmatched. The chain's CDR3 is CACDILGALQSSWDTRQMFF. Here the CDR3 DNA reads TGTGCCTGTGACATACTGGGGGCTCTTCAGAGCTCCTGGGACACCCGACAGATGTTTTTC.

This clone was found a few times. The protein given by TCRdb reflects a much larger clone and differs at residue 10 from this DNA's translation, likely from a read error; the protein shown is the DNA's translation. The rearrangement joins TRDV2 to TRDJ3; D possibly corresponds to TRDD3 (5 bases). With 0 bases removed from V and 5 bases from J, the gap between germline ends came to 13 bases. In germline, CDR1 is GEAIGNYY, CDR2 EKD. The CDR3 is 17 residues long. The CDR3, as DNA: TGTGCCTGTGACACCGTACTGGAGTCCCGGGACACCCGACAGATGTTTTTC. It translates to CACDTVLESRDTRQMFF.